The sample holds one count of the clone carrying this T cell receptor (beta chain). Its antigen remains unknown. The sample belongs to a study of T-cell reconstitution after alpha-beta-depleted transplantation in children. Study-level results: The main origin of T-cell counts and diversity one year after transplant was newly produced T cells. About two months after transplant, alpha-beta T cells reportedly came from several hundred expanded graft clones.

Preparation of the TCRbeta library used unique molecular identifiers. Each CDR3 protein is one row after TCRdb ran MiXCR on the PCR reads. Of some 840,000 distinct CDR3 sequences listed, roughly 15% are singletons. This TCR derives from a male patient aged 10 to 17 who had a stem cell transplant for acute lymphoblastic leukemia, so the T cells may come from the graft donor. The specimen was PBMCs, mostly from graft donor cells, collected 360 days after TCRalphabeta/CD19-depleted stem cell transplant.

CDR3: CASSQGGVAGGKNIQYF. The CDR3, as DNA: TGTGCCAGCAGCCAAGGTGGGGTCGCGGGAGGAAAGAACATTCAGTACTTC. The chain carries TRBV14 and TRBJ2-4; the match to TRBD2 covers 8 bases. V dropped 1 base and J dropped 7; count of bases not matched to a gene: 12. This CDR3 region has 17 residues. The germline V gene has CDR1 SGHDN and CDR2 FVKESK. The full variable domain, completed using reference TRBV14 and TRBJ2-4, is EAGVTQFPSHSVIEKGQTVTLRCDPISGHDNLYWYRRVMGKEIKFLLHFVKESKQDESGMPNNRFLAERTGGTYSTLKVQPAELEDSGVYFCASSQGGVAGGKNIQYFGAGTRLSVL.